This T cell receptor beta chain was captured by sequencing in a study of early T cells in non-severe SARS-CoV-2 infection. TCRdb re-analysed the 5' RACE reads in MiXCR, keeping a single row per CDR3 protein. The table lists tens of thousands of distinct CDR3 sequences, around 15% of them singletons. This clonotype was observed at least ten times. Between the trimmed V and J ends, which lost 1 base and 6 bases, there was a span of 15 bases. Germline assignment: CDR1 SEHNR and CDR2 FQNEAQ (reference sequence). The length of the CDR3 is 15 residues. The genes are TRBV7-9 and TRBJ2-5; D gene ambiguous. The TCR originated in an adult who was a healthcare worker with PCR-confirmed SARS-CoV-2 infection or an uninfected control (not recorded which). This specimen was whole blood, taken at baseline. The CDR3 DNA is TGTGCCAGCAGCTTAGGAAGTGGGCTAGGTCAGACCCAGTACTTC. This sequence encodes CASSLGSGLGQTQYF.